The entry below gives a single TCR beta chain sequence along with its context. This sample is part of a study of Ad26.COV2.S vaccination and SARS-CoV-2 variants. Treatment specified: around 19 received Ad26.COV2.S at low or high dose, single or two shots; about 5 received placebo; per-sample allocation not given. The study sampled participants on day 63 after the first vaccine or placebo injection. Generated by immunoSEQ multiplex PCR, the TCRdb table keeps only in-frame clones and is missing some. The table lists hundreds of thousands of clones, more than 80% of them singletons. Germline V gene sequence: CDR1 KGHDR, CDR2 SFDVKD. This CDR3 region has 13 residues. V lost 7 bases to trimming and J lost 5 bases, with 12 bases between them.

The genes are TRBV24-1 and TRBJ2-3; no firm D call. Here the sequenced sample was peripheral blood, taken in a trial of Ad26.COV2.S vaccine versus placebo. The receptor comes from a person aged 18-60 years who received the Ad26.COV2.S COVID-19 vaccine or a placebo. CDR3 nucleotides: TGTGCCACCAGAGCCCAGGAATTAGATACGCAGTATTTT. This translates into CATRAQELDTQYF.